Each of the 16 T cell receptor beta chains below was sequenced from the same sample in a study of blood T cell repertoires in COVID-19. TCRdb keeps only in-frame clones here, not all; method: immunoSEQ multiplex PCR. The sample lists a few hundred thousand clones; roughly nine tenths were seen once. Sample: PBMCs or T cells enriched from blood (not recorded which). The receptors here all came from a woman between 40 and 55 years old who had been exposed to COVID-19.

CDR3 residues: CATSSTGGTDTQYF. The CDR3 nucleotides are TGTGCCACCAGCTCGACAGGAGGCACAGATACGCAGTATTTT. V and J are TRBV24-1 and TRBJ2-3, with D possibly matching TRBD1 (6 bases). Trimming left V 7 bases short and J 1 base short, with 11 bases between. This CDR3 spans 14 amino acids. The germline gives CDR1 KGHDR, CDR2 SFDVKD.

The rearrangement links TRBV7-6 to TRBJ2-1; 15 bases line up with TRBD2. V gave up 4 bases and J gave up 9 bases; unmatched junction bases: 7. The CDR3 extends over 16 amino acids. The germline CDR1 and CDR2 sequences are SGHVS and FNYEAQ. In DNA form, the CDR3 reads TGTGCCAGCAGCTCCCGGACTAGCGGGGGGGCTATTGAGCAGTTCTTC. Residues: CASSSRTSGGAIEQFF.

The chain combines TRBV9 with TRBJ2-1; 10 bases fit TRBD2. Germline assignment: CDR1 SGDLS and CDR2 YYNGEE. The CDR3 is 13 residues long. The J segment lost 7 bases and the V segment lost 7 bases, leaving 5 bases of the junction unmatched. The CDR3 DNA reads TGTGCCAGCTGGTCTAGCGGGAGAAATGAGCAGTTCTTC. Residues: CASWSSGRNEQFF.

The chain employs TRBV4-3 and TRBJ1-4; 7 bases match TRBD1. V gave up 4 bases and J gave up 0 bases; unmatched junction bases: 5. Germline V CDR1 and CDR2: LGHNA, YSLEER. This CDR3 region has 16 residues. CDR3 nucleotides: TGCGCCAGCAGCCGAGCAGACAGGGCAACTAATGAAAAACTGTTTTTT. Residues: CASSRADRATNEKLFF.

The chain has TRBV7-2 and TRBJ2-7; TRBD2 matches 7 bases. The V gene's germline CDR1 is SGHTA and CDR2 FQGNSA. The V and J ends lost 5 bases and 0 bases, in that order; junction bases with no gene match: 7. This CDR3 has 15 amino acids. The CDR3 here is CASSPWGGVSYEQYF. Written as DNA, the CDR3 is TGTGCCAGCAGCCCGTGGGGAGGGGTCTCCTACGAGCAGTACTTC.

CDR3 nucleotides: TGTGCCAGTAGGACCAAAGGGGTGAGCAATCAGCCCCAGCATTTT. Protein: CASRTKGVSNQPQHF. The chain joins TRBV19 to TRBJ1-5; D possibly corresponds to TRBD1 (5 bases). Germline lookup yields CDR1 LNHDA and CDR2 SQIVND (reference sequence). The CDR3 is made up of 15 amino acids. Trimming removed 6 bases from V and 1 base from J, with 13 bases in between.

The chain employs TRBV5-6 and TRBJ2-1; D is perhaps TRBD2 (5 bases). The CDR3 spans 13 residues. V gave up 4 bases and J gave up 8 bases, with 13 bases separating them. Germline CDR1 is SGHDT and CDR2 is YYEEEE. The CDR3 nucleotides read TGTGCCAGCAGCCCAGTAACTAGGGATGAGCAGTTCTTC. Encoded protein: CASSPVTRDEQFF. The full variable domain, rest sourced from reference TRBV5-6 and TRBJ2-1, is DAGVTQSPTHLIKTRGQQVTLRCSPKSGHDTVSWYQQALGQGPQFIFQYYEEEERQRGNFPDRFSGHQFPNYSSELNVNALLLGDSALYLCASSPVTRDEQFFGPGTRLTVL.

This chain links TRBV25-1 with TRBJ1-5, with D uncertain. With 3 bases removed from V and 4 bases from J, the gap between germline ends came to 16 bases. CDR1 MGHDK and CDR2 SYGVNS come from the germline V gene. The CDR3 has 16 residues. Here the CDR3 reads CASSDGRGTGNQPQHF. The CDR3 bases are TGTGCCAGCAGTGATGGTCGAGGTACCGGGAATCAGCCCCAGCATTTT. The entire variable domain, with the rest obtained from reference TRBV25-1 and TRBJ1-5, is as follows: EADIYQTPRYLVIGTGKKITLECSQTMGHDKMYWYQQDPGMELHLIHYSYGVNSTEKGDLSSESTVSRIRTEHFPLTLESARPSHTSQYLCASSDGRGTGNQPQHFGDGTRLSIL.

This clone was observed once. The J gene is TRBJ1-1, the V gene TRBV12-5; the D gene is possibly TRBD1 (6 bases). CDR1 LGHNT and CDR2 FRNRAP come from the germline V gene. There are 14 residues in the CDR3. With 6 bases removed from V and 0 bases from J, the gap between germline ends came to 11 bases. This CDR3 reads CASGLQGMNTEAFF. DNA for the CDR3: TGTGCTAGTGGCCTACAGGGTATGAACACTGAAGCTTTCTTT.

V and J are TRBV19 and TRBJ1-1, with D maybe TRBD1 (5 bases). Between the trimmed V and J ends, which lost 0 bases and 0 bases, there was a span of 8 bases. The V gene's germline CDR1 is LNHDA and CDR2 SQIVND (reference sequence). The CDR3 consists of 15 residues. The CDR3 region is CASSIDRGMNTEAFF. The CDR3 coding sequence is TGTGCCAGTAGTATAGATCGGGGGATGAACACTGAAGCTTTCTTT.

The chain has TRBV12-3 or TRBV12-4 and TRBJ1-5; the D gene is possibly TRBD1 (5 bases). The CDR3 totals 13 residues. Trimming left V 4 bases short and J 6 bases short, with 10 bases between. CDR3 loop: CASSSRESQPQHF. In nucleotides, the CDR3 is TGTGCCAGCAGTTCCAGGGAAAGTCAGCCCCAGCATTTT.

This chain links TRBV7-8 with TRBJ2-7; possibly TRBD1 for D (5 bases). The CDR3 extends over 16 amino acids. Trimming stripped 1 base from V and 2 bases from J, with 15 bases between. From germline, CDR1 is SGHVS and CDR2 FQNEAQ. CDR3 coding DNA: TGTGCCAGCAGCTTAGATGGGGCAGACTTACCCTACGAGCAGTACTTC. Translating it yields CASSLDGADLPYEQYF.

The V gene is TRBV19, the J gene TRBJ2-4; 9 bases are a match to TRBD1. CDR3 length: 15 residues. V lost 6 bases to trimming and J lost 2 bases; unmatched junction nucleotides: 5. The germline gives CDR1 LNHDA, CDR2 SQIVND (reference sequence). For the CDR3, the DNA is TGTGCCAGTAGACGACAGGGGGGGTCCAAAAACATTCAGTACTTC. It translates to CASRRQGGSKNIQYF.

The DNA for the CDR3 is TGCGCCAGCAGCCCGTTGACAGGGTACGGCTACACCTTC. Its translation is CASSPLTGYGYTF. This chain uses TRBV5-1 with TRBJ1-2; 7 bases fit TRBD1. This CDR3 region has 13 residues. Looked up from germline, CDR1 is SGHRS and CDR2 is YFSETQ. V shed 4 bases, J shed 8 bases, and the junction held 8 bases outside the gene matches.

Details on this clone: Different DNA sequences within this sample yield the same CDR3. The chain joins TRBV29-1 to TRBJ1-2; weak D call: TRBD1 (6 bases). The V gene's germline CDR1 is SQVTM and CDR2 ANQGSEA. Trimming shortened V by 6 bases and J by 2 bases, and 10 bases separated the two germline ends. The CDR3 totals 12 residues. CDR3 nucleotide sequence: TGCAGCGTGGTACAGGGAAACTATGGCTACACCTTC. This gives the protein CSVVQGNYGYTF.

V gene TRBV25-1 combines with J gene TRBJ1-3, with 8 positions matching TRBD1. This CDR3 spans 13 amino acids. Per the germline V gene, CDR1 is MGHDK and CDR2 is SYGVNS. Trimming cost V 8 bases and J 2 bases; bases outside gene matches: 2. The CDR3 here is CASHRGTGNTIYF. The CDR3 DNA is TGTGCCAGCCACAGGGGGACTGGAAACACCATATATTTT.